These 32 T cell receptor beta chains were sequenced from one sample in a study of T cell responses to AZD1222 COVID-19 vaccine. The repertoire was sequenced with immunoSEQ multiplex PCR; TCRdb's copy has only in-frame clones and lacks some. The data contain 90,000 to 120,000 clones, under 95% of them singletons. The specimen comprised peripheral blood, sampled on day 0 of AZD1222 vaccination. These TCRs come from an adult in good health.

This clone was observed once. The chain recombines TRBV4-3 with TRBJ1-6; D perhaps matches TRBD1 (5 bases). The CDR3 consists of 13 residues. V dropped 0 bases and J dropped 15 bases, with 12 bases sitting between them. Germline-derived CDR1 and CDR2 are LGHNA and YSLEER. The CDR3 DNA reads as TGCGCCAGCAGCCAAGATCGGGGGACCAACCTCCACTTT. It codes for CASSQDRGTNLHF.

The chain has TRBV19 and TRBJ2-7, with 8 bases matching TRBD1. Trimming cost V 4 bases and J 5 bases; bases outside gene matches: 4. This CDR3 is built from 13 residues. Germline values: CDR1 LNHDA, CDR2 SQIVND (reference sequence). The CDR3 protein is CASSTTGGNEQYF. CDR3 bases: TGTGCCAGTAGTACTACAGGGGGGAACGAGCAGTACTTC.

The chain carries TRBV28 and TRBJ2-3; TRBD2 matches 9 bases. Germline V CDR1 and CDR2: MDHEN, SYDVKM. Trimming removed 2 bases from V and 2 bases from J; junction bases left unmatched: 8. CDR3 length: 17 residues. The CDR3 region is CASSLSGLAGPTDTQYF. The CDR3 nucleotides read TGTGCCAGCAGTTTAAGTGGCCTAGCGGGACCCACAGATACGCAGTATTTT.

The CDR3 DNA reads as TGTGCCAGCAGCTTAGGGGTGGTAGCCCGGGATGGCGAGACCCAGTACTTC. Its translation is CASSLGVVARDGETQYF. The chain uses TRBV7-2 and TRBJ2-5; tentatively, D is TRBD2 (5 bases). V was cut by 1 base and J by 5 bases, with 20 bases left in between. Per the germline V gene, CDR1 is SGHTA and CDR2 is FQGNSA. This CDR3 is 17 amino acids long.

The rearrangement uses TRBV6-2 or TRBV6-3 and TRBJ1-6; D is undetermined. The V end was cut by 5 bases, the J end by 7 bases, with 12 bases between. Looked up from germline, CDR1 is MNHEY and CDR2 is SVGEGT. CDR3 length: 14 residues. The CDR3: CASSTTLGNSPLHF. DNA of the CDR3: TGTGCCAGCAGTACCACCCTAGGGAATTCACCCCTCCACTTT.

This chain joins TRBV2 and TRBJ1-3; D gene ambiguous. Germline CDR1 reads SNHLY; CDR2 reads FYNNEI. The CDR3 covers 15 residues. Trimming cost V 6 bases and J 0 bases, with 12 bases left between them. CDR3 nucleotide sequence: TGTGCCAGCAGAAGACATCTGAGCTCTGGAAACACCATATATTTT. This encodes CASRRHLSSGNTIYF.

The rearrangement joins TRBV6-5 to TRBJ1-1, with D perhaps TRBD1 (6 bases). The germline V and J ends were trimmed by 4 bases and 6 bases, with 12 bases remaining between them. Germline V gives CDR1 MNHEY, CDR2 SVGAGI. CDR3 length: 13 amino acids. The CDR3 spells CASSSRQVSEAFF. The CDR3 nucleotides are TGTGCCAGCAGTTCCCGACAGGTTTCTGAAGCTTTCTTT.

The V call is TRBV2, the J call TRBJ1-2; D gene ambiguous. Germline CDR1 reads SNHLY; CDR2 reads FYNNEI. This CDR3 region has 12 residues. The V end was cut by 2 bases, the J end by 4 bases, with 5 bases between. For the CDR3, the DNA is TGTGCCAGCAGTGAAATGGTCTATGGCTACACCTTC. Residues: CASSEMVYGYTF. Full variable domain (rest looked up from reference TRBV2 and TRBJ1-2): EPEVTQTPSHQVTQMGQEVILRCVPISNHLYFYWYRQILGQKVEFLVSFYNNEISEKSEIFDDQFSVERPDGSNFTLKIRSTKLEDSAMYFCASSEMVYGYTFGSGTRLTVV.

A single count supports this clone. V gene TRBV7-2 combines with J gene TRBJ2-7; 10 nucleotides line up with TRBD2. V dropped 2 bases and J dropped 4; count of bases not matched to a gene: 2. Per germline, CDR1 SGHTA and CDR2 FQGNSA. The CDR3 is 14 residues long. The CDR3 DNA reads as TGTGCCAGCAGCTTATTAGCGGGGGGATACGAGCAGTACTTC. This encodes CASSLLAGGYEQYF.

The V and J genes are TRBV19 and TRBJ1-1; D perhaps matches TRBD1 (6 bases). Germline CDR1 reads LNHDA; CDR2 reads SQIVND (reference sequence). This CDR3 contains 15 residues. The V end was cut by 6 bases, the J end by 1 base, with 15 bases between. In nucleotides, the CDR3 is TGTGCCAGTAGGTATACAGGGAGGCCGAACACTGAAGCTTTCTTT. Translated: CASRYTGRPNTEAFF.

V is TRBV6-2 or TRBV6-3 and J is TRBJ2-2, with 8 bases matching TRBD2. Germline trimming cut 4 bases from V and 6 bases from J; bases unmatched to any gene: 13. The CDR3 spans 17 residues. Germline V CDR1 and CDR2: MNHEY, SVGEGT. The CDR3 sequence: CASSSPFGRGGSGELFF. CDR3 nucleotides: TGTGCCAGCAGTTCCCCCTTCGGGCGCGGGGGGTCCGGGGAGCTGTTTTTT.

This rearrangement joins TRBV7-2 to TRBJ2-7; 9 nucleotides match TRBD1. The CDR3 covers 16 residues. V trimming: 2 bases; J trimming: 3 bases; junction bases outside the gene matches: 8. Germline V gene lookup returns CDR1 SGHTA and CDR2 FQGNSA. CDR3 nucleotides: TGTGCCAGCAGCTTATTCAGGACAGGGGCCCTCTACGAGCAGTACTTC. It translates to CASSLFRTGALYEQYF.

This clone appeared a few times. The genes are TRBV6-5 and TRBJ2-7; D gene ambiguous. Germline values: CDR1 MNHEY, CDR2 SVGAGI. The CDR3 spans 14 residues. Trimming cost V 10 bases and J 2 bases, with 18 bases left between them. CDR3 residues: CATARSVEAYEQYF. The CDR3 bases are TGTGCCACCGCCAGGTCAGTCGAGGCCTACGAGCAGTACTTC.

This clone has only one observation. The gene calls are TRBV4-3 and TRBJ1-2, with D possibly TRBD1 on 6 matching bases. Germline CDR1 LGHNA, CDR2 YSLEER. The CDR3 runs 14 residues. The V gene lost 0 bases and the J gene lost 7 bases, with 12 bases spanning the gap. CDR3 protein: CASSQESGAAGYTF. The CDR3 DNA sequence: TGCGCCAGCAGCCAAGAGTCGGGGGCGGCTGGCTACACCTTC.

The rearrangement uses TRBV9 and TRBJ1-2; 10 nucleotides agree with TRBD1. This CDR3 has 16 residues. The ends lost 3 bases at V and 8 bases at J; junction bases unmatched: 13. Germline CDR1 is SGDLS and CDR2 is YYNGEE. The CDR3 nucleotides are TGTGCCAGCAGCGGGGAGGACAGGGGGATCTTGGGCGGCTACACCTTC. Encoded protein: CASSGEDRGILGGYTF.

The chain links TRBV6-2 or TRBV6-3 to TRBJ1-5; D call uncertain. Trimming took 5 bases from V and 11 from J, leaving 10 bases between them. The CDR3 sequence is 11 residues long. Germline lookup yields CDR1 MNHEY and CDR2 SVGEGT. CDR3 nucleotides: TGTGCCAGCAGTACTGATCGGGCCCAGCATTTT. Its protein is CASSTDRAQHF.

The rearrangement uses TRBV3-1 (or the pseudogene TRBV3-2) and TRBJ1-5; the D is unclear. Germline CDR1 LGHDT, CDR2 YNNKEL (reference sequence). Trimming removed 4 bases at V and 5 bases at J, with 9 bases between. This CDR3 is built from 13 residues. The chain's CDR3 is CASSLTTDQPQHF. CDR3 DNA: TGTGCCAGCAGCCTAACAACGGATCAGCCCCAGCATTTT.

The V call is TRBV19, the J call TRBJ1-4, with D perhaps TRBD1 (5 bases). Germline loops: CDR1 LNHDA, CDR2 SQIVND (reference sequence). This CDR3 comprises 10 residues. The DNA for the CDR3 is TGTGGGGATGGGGGGGTAAAACTGTTTTTT. Amino acids: CGDGGVKLFF. The full variable domain, with the rest looked up from reference TRBV19 and TRBJ1-4, is DGGITQSPKYLFRKEGQNVTLSCEQNLNHDAMYWYRQDPGQGLRLIYYSQIVNDFQKGDIAEGYSVSREKKESFPLTVTSAQKNPTAFYLCGDGGVKLFFGSGTQLSVL.

CDR3 coding DNA: TGTGCCAGCAGTTTCAGGCAGCGCACTGAAGCTTTCTTT. Translation gives CASSFRQRTEAFF. V is TRBV12-3 or TRBV12-4 and J is TRBJ1-1; no definite D call. Deletions cut 3 bases from V and 4 bases from J, with 9 bases between. This CDR3 has 13 amino acids.

This chain joins TRBV7-2 and TRBJ2-5, with D unclear. Germline-derived CDR1 and CDR2 are SGHTA and FQGNSA. The V and J ends lost 0 bases and 1 base respectively, with 3 bases between them. The CDR3 spans 13 residues. The CDR3: CASSLAVQETQYF. CDR3 nucleotide sequence: TGTGCCAGCAGCTTAGCAGTCCAAGAGACCCAGTACTTC.

J is TRBJ2-7 and V is TRBV11-3; no reliable D call. CDR3 size: 16 residues. Germline CDR1 SGHNT, CDR2 YENEEA. Trimming removed 2 bases at V and 4 bases at J, with 18 bases between. CDR3 nucleotide sequence: TGTGCCAGCAGCTTAAGGCCAGCTGATCGATGGTACGAGCAGTACTTC. It codes for CASSLRPADRWYEQYF. Together with reference TRBV11-3 and TRBJ2-7, the CDR3 gives the full variable domain: EAGVVQSPRYKIIEKKQPVAFWCNPISGHNTLYWYLQNLGQGPELLIRYENEEAVDDSQLPKDRFSAERLKGVDSTLKIQPAELGDSAVYLCASSLRPADRWYEQYFGPGTRLTVT.

The chain uses TRBV19 and TRBJ2-5; D remains unclear. Trimming left V 6 bases short and J 3 bases short, with 11 bases between. This CDR3 has 13 amino acids. Germline assignment: CDR1 LNHDA and CDR2 SQIVND (reference sequence). The CDR3 sequence is CASSLLWEETQYF. CDR3 nucleotides: TGTGCCAGTAGCCTACTTTGGGAAGAGACCCAGTACTTC.

This sequence joins TRBV10-2 and TRBJ1-6, with D maybe TRBD1 (5 bases). V was cut by 8 bases and J by 9 bases, with 14 bases left in between. CDR3 length: 13 residues. Germline V gives CDR1 WSHSY, CDR2 SAAADI. The CDR3 loop is CASSTGWGSPLHF. The CDR3 DNA follows: TGCGCCAGCTCTACAGGATGGGGTTCACCCCTCCACTTT.

The chain has TRBV19 and TRBJ2-2, with D possibly TRBD2 on 5 matching bases. Germline assignment: CDR1 LNHDA and CDR2 SQIVND (reference sequence). Deletions cut 2 bases from V and 2 bases from J, with 12 bases between. The CDR3 contains 16 residues. CDR3 bases: TGTGCCAGTAGTATAAATCTTGGGAGAAACACCGGGGAGCTGTTTTTT. Translating it yields CASSINLGRNTGELFF. The variable domain in full, completed from reference TRBV19 and TRBJ2-2, reads DGGITQSPKYLFRKEGQNVTLSCEQNLNHDAMYWYRQDPGQGLRLIYYSQIVNDFQKGDIAEGYSVSREKKESFPLTVTSAQKNPTAFYLCASSINLGRNTGELFFGEGSRLTVL.

The genes are TRBV3-1 (or the pseudogene TRBV3-2) and TRBJ2-3; TRBD2 matches at 7 bases. V lost 5 bases to trimming and J lost 2 bases; unmatched junction nucleotides: 10. Germline CDR1 is LGHDT and CDR2 is YNNKEL (reference sequence). This CDR3 is 16 amino acids long. The CDR3 sequence is CASSSTPGLFTDTQYF. As DNA, the CDR3 is TGTGCCAGCAGCTCGACCCCGGGACTATTCACAGATACGCAGTATTTT.

The chain employs TRBV9 and TRBJ1-3; unclear D gene. Germline values: CDR1 SGDLS, CDR2 YYNGEE. V was shortened by 5 bases and J by 4 bases, with 10 bases between the two germline ends. This CDR3 comprises 13 residues. CDR3: CASSEVGGNTIYF. The CDR3 DNA is TGTGCCAGCAGTGAAGTGGGAGGAAACACCATATATTTT.

V usage is TRBV6-5 and J usage is TRBJ1-1, with D tentatively TRBD1 (5 bases). V was cut by 4 bases and J by 4 bases, with 19 bases left in between. Germline-derived CDR1 and CDR2 are MNHEY and SVGAGI. The CDR3 extends over 16 amino acids. The CDR3 DNA reads as TGTGCCAGCAGTTCCAGACCTGGGTCGGGGGGCACTGAAGCTTTCTTT. As protein: CASSSRPGSGGTEAFF.

This chain connects TRBV27 to TRBJ1-1; D is unclear. V was pared by 7 bases and J by 4 bases, with 13 bases between. Germline assignment: CDR1 MNHEY and CDR2 SMNVEV (reference sequence). The CDR3 sequence is 13 residues long. CDR3 sequence: CASKDGVGTEAFF. CDR3 sequence (DNA): TGTGCCAGCAAGGACGGTGTCGGCACTGAAGCTTTCTTT.

The chain carries TRBV4-3 and TRBJ1-2; D is ambiguous. The CDR3 extends over 15 amino acids. CDR1 is LGHNA, CDR2 YSLEER, per germline. Trimming took 0 bases from V and 3 from J, leaving 11 bases between them. DNA of the CDR3: TGCGCCAGCAGCCAAGATCATCTAGGGTACTATGGCTACACCTTC. Its protein product is CASSQDHLGYYGYTF.

This chain links TRBV7-3 with TRBJ1-1; TRBD1 is a possible D gene (5 bases). Germline loops: CDR1 SGHTA, CDR2 FQGTGA. Trimming pared 5 bases from V and 1 base from J, leaving 14 bases between. The CDR3 is 15 amino acids. The CDR3 nucleotides read TGTGCCAGCAGCCCAGGGCAGACGGGGAACACTGAAGCTTTCTTT. Its protein product is CASSPGQTGNTEAFF.

This chain uses TRBV7-2 with TRBJ1-1; the D is unclear. CDR1 and CDR2 (germline): SGHTA, FQGNSA. Trimming cost V 2 bases and J 0 bases, with 4 bases left between them. The CDR3 is 13 residues long. CDR3 residues: CASSLKVNTEAFF. The CDR3 DNA follows: TGTGCCAGCAGCTTAAAAGTGAACACTGAAGCTTTCTTT.

This chain uses TRBV7-6 with TRBJ2-5, with 9 positions matching TRBD2. Germline-derived CDR1 and CDR2 are SGHVS and FNYEAQ. V was clipped by 1 base and J by 4 bases; unmatched bases: 7. The CDR3 runs 16 residues. The CDR3, as DNA: TGTGCCAGCAGCTTAGAGGCGGGGGGGCCGGGAGAGACCCAGTACTTC. Residues: CASSLEAGGPGETQYF.